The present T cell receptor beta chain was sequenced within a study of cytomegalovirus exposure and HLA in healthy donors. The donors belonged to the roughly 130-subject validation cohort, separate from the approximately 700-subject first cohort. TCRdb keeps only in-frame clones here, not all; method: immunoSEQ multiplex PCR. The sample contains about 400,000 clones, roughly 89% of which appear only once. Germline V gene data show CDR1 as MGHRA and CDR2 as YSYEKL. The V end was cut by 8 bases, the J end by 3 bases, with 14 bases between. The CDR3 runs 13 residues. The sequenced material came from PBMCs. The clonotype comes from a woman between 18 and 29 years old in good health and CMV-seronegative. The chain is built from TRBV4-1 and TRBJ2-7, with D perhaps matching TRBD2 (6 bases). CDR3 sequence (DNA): TGCGCCAGCGCCCCGGACTACTACTACGAGCAGTACTTC. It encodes CASAPDYYYEQYF.